A single sample is the source of the 2 T cell receptor beta chains below, sequenced in a study of siplizumab effects on memory and regulatory T cells. Here immunoSEQ multiplex PCR was the method, and the copy in TCRdb shows in-frame clones only, minus some. The profile shows tens of thousands of clones, just over 90% of them singletons. Sample: CD8+ T cells sorted from blood. These receptors all stem from a human donor in good health.

This clone is medium-sized in the sample. V and J are TRBV28 and TRBJ1-3; D uncertain. The CDR3 totals 16 residues. Trimming shortened V by 3 bases and J by 4 bases, and 16 bases separated the two germline ends. Germline CDR1 MDHEN, CDR2 SYDVKM. CDR3 coding DNA: TGTGCCAGCAGTTTGCCTGGACTGAATCCCGGAAACACCATATATTTT. Protein: CASSLPGLNPGNTIYF.

This clone was detected once. The chain combines TRBV7-9 with TRBJ2-3, with D perhaps matching TRBD1 (5 bases). This CDR3 spans 14 amino acids. V was pared by 5 bases and J by 2 bases, with 11 bases between. Looked up from germline, CDR1 is SEHNR and CDR2 is FQNEAQ (reference sequence). The CDR3 is CASSPRAPTDTQYF. In DNA, the CDR3 is TGTGCCAGCAGCCCCAGGGCGCCCACAGATACGCAGTATTTT.